This TCR beta chain was recorded in a study of PD-L1 blockade in urothelial cancer. Turning to the study itself: Men with urothelial cancer arising in the bladder made up about nine tenths of the roughly 29 patients. Samples came from 3 weeks, at the second dose, and 6 weeks into treatment.

With 8 bases removed from V and 6 bases from J, the gap between germline ends came to 14 bases. The germline gives CDR1 SQVTM, CDR2 ANQGSEA. CDR3 length: 12 residues. Generated by immunoSEQ multiplex PCR, the TCRdb table keeps only in-frame clones and is missing some. This repertoire shows about 82,000 clones, roughly nine tenths found once; its top ten account for 4.5% to 7%. V is TRBV29-1 and J is TRBJ2-1, with a possible D match to TRBD1 (5 bases). The TCR sequence derives from an older woman with urothelial cancer. The input for sequencing was PBMCs, taken around atezolizumab (anti-PD-L1) treatment. CDR3 nucleotide sequence: TGCAGCTTTATGCGACAGTCCAATGAGCAGTTCTTC. Translating it yields CSFMRQSNEQFF.